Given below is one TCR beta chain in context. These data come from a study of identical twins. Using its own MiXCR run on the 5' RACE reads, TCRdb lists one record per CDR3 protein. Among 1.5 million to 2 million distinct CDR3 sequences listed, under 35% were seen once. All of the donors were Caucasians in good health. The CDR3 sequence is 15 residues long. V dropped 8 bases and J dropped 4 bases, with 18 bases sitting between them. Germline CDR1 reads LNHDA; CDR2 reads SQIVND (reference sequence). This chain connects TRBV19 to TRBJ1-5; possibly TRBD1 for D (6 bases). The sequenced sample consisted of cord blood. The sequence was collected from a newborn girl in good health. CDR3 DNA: TGTGCCAGTGCAGTCGACCCACAGGGAAATCAGCCCCAGCATTTT. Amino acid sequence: CASAVDPQGNQPQHF. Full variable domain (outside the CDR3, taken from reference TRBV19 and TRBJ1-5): DGGITQSPKYLFRKEGQNVTLSCEQNLNHDAMYWYRQDPGQGLRLIYYSQIVNDFQKGDIAEGYSVSREKKESFPLTVTSAQKNPTAFYLCASAVDPQGNQPQHFGDGTRLSIL.